These 31 T cell receptor beta chains originate from one sample sequenced in a study of blood T cell repertoires in COVID-19. Sequenced by immunoSEQ multiplex PCR; TCRdb stores in-frame clones only, minus some. The sample yields 390,000 or so clones, around nine tenths seen once. Material: PBMCs or T cells enriched from blood (not recorded which). The origin of the receptors is a woman in her forties or fifties who had recovered from COVID-19.

This clone was recorded only once. DNA of the CDR3: TGCGCCAGCAGCCAAGTAATTTTTAGGGGGCGCGTCGAAAAACTGTTTTTT. It specifies CASSQVIFRGRVEKLFF. This chain connects TRBV4-3 to TRBJ1-4, with 7 bases identical to TRBD1. This CDR3 comprises 17 residues. Germline V gives CDR1 LGHNA, CDR2 YSLEER. The ends lost 1 base at V and 8 bases at J; junction bases unmatched: 13.

The CDR3 reads CASSQERQARGYTF. CDR3 nucleotides: TGCGCCAGCAGCCAGGAACGACAGGCGCGGGGCTACACCTTC. This chain links TRBV4-3 with TRBJ1-2; maybe TRBD1 (6 bases). Germline V gene sequence: CDR1 LGHNA, CDR2 YSLEER. The CDR3 totals 14 residues. The V end was cut by 3 bases, the J end by 8 bases, with 16 bases between.

The chain combines TRBV6-2 or TRBV6-3 with TRBJ2-7, with D perhaps TRBD1 (6 bases). The CDR3 contains 18 residues. V was cut by 6 bases and J by 2 bases, with 26 bases left in between. In germline, CDR1 is MNHEY, CDR2 SVGEGT. CDR3 amino acids: CASSPTTRTVLSPYEQYF. The DNA for the CDR3 is TGTGCCAGCAGCCCCACAACAAGGACAGTACTAAGTCCCTACGAGCAGTACTTC.

The V call is TRBV19, the J call TRBJ1-2; 8 bases match TRBD1. The CDR3 is 15 residues long. Trimming took 3 bases from V and 4 from J; bases not matched to a gene: 7. Germline V gene sequence: CDR1 LNHDA, CDR2 SQIVND (reference sequence). The DNA of the CDR3 is TGTGCCAGTAGTATGGGACAGGTGCCGACCTATGGCTACACCTTC. This sequence encodes CASSMGQVPTYGYTF.

The chain uses TRBV11-3 and TRBJ2-1; D possibly corresponds to TRBD2 (5 bases). Trimming took off 5 bases at V and 8 bases at J, with 10 bases between the two ends. CDR1 and CDR2 (germline): SGHNT, YENEEA. The CDR3 runs to 12 residues. This CDR3 reads CASSRTGDEQFF. CDR3 nucleotides: TGTGCCAGCAGCAGGACTGGGGATGAGCAGTTCTTC.

The rearrangement links TRBV27 to TRBJ1-2, with D uncertain. CDR3 length equals 12 residues. V lost 6 bases to trimming and J lost 6 bases, with 11 bases between them. CDR1 and CDR2 (germline): MNHEY, SMNVEV (reference sequence). The chain's CDR3 is CASSESGDGYTF. The DNA for the CDR3 is TGTGCCAGCAGCGAGTCCGGGGATGGCTACACCTTC.

V is TRBV9 and J is TRBJ1-1, with 8 positions matching TRBD1. The CDR3 sequence is 13 residues long. The J segment lost 4 bases and the V segment lost 5 bases, leaving 4 bases of the junction unmatched. Germline assignment: CDR1 SGDLS and CDR2 YYNGEE. The CDR3, as DNA: TGTGCCAGCAGTACTACAGGGGGCACTGAAGCTTTCTTT. Its protein product is CASSTTGGTEAFF. Full variable domain (missing parts from reference TRBV9 and TRBJ1-1): DSGVTQTPKHLITATGQRVTLRCSPRSGDLSVYWYQQSLDQGLQFLIQYYNGEERAKGNILERFSAQQFPDLHSELNLSSLELGDSALYFCASSTTGGTEAFFGQGTRLTVV.

CDR3 amino acids: CASSLEAGTGYTYEQYF. CDR3 DNA sequence: TGTGCCAGCAGCTTGGAGGCCGGGACAGGGTACACCTACGAGCAGTACTTC. The chain uses TRBV5-4 and TRBJ2-7; 9 nucleotides agree with TRBD1. Germline lookup yields CDR1 SGHNT and CDR2 YYREEE (reference sequence). Losses at the gene ends were 0 bases for V and 2 bases for J; bases not matched to a gene: 9. The CDR3 extends over 17 amino acids.

The J gene is TRBJ1-2, the V gene TRBV11-2; D perhaps matches TRBD1 (5 bases). V was shortened by 4 bases and J by 8 bases, with 17 bases between the two germline ends. The CDR3 totals 14 residues. Germline loops: CDR1 SGHAT, CDR2 FQNNGV. The CDR3 spells CASSWKGPGGGYTF. CDR3 bases: TGTGCCAGCAGCTGGAAAGGACCCGGGGGGGGCTACACCTTC. Variable domain in full (rest from reference TRBV11-2 and TRBJ1-2): EAGVAQSPRYKIIEKRQSVAFWCNPISGHATLYWYQQILGQGPKLLIQFQNNGVVDDSQLPKDRFSAERLKGVDSTLKIQPAKLEDSAVYLCASSWKGPGGGYTFGSGTRLTVV.

The chain combines TRBV7-9 with TRBJ2-7; 7 bases are shared with TRBD1. The V gene's germline CDR1 is SEHNR and CDR2 FQNEAQ (reference sequence). The V segment lost 5 bases and the J segment 1 base; nucleotides outside the gene matches: 2. This CDR3 region has 13 residues. The CDR3 DNA reads as TGTGCCAGCAGCACAGGGGCATCCTACGAGCAGTACTTC. Its protein is CASSTGASYEQYF.

The chain recombines TRBV9 with TRBJ1-5; tentative D call: TRBD1 (5 bases). The V end lost 4 bases, the J end lost 7 bases, and 21 bases lay between the germline ends. This CDR3 is 16 amino acids long. Germline V gene sequence: CDR1 SGDLS, CDR2 YYNGEE. The CDR3 DNA reads as TGTGCCAGCAGCCCTTCCAAAGGCAGGGATGGACAGCCCCAGCATTTT. Translation gives CASSPSKGRDGQPQHF.

The chain is built from TRBV7-2 and TRBJ2-2, with a tentative D call TRBD2 (6 bases). The germline V gene has CDR1 SGHTA and CDR2 FQGNSA. The CDR3 is made up of 16 amino acids. Trimming left V 1 base short and J 5 bases short, with 14 bases between. This chain's CDR3 is CASSLVAGTETGELFF. As DNA, the CDR3 is TGTGCCAGCAGCTTAGTAGCCGGGACTGAGACCGGGGAGCTGTTTTTT.

The chain employs TRBV5-1 and TRBJ1-2, with D perhaps TRBD1 (6 bases). V was clipped by 5 bases and J by 4 bases, with 18 bases between them. The CDR3 runs to 15 residues. Germline loops: CDR1 SGHRS, CDR2 YFSETQ. The CDR3 loop reads CASRDVRSGAYGYTF. CDR3 DNA: TGCGCCAGCAGAGATGTCCGATCAGGGGCCTATGGCTACACCTTC.

The chain recombines TRBV29-1 with TRBJ2-1; a weak D match, TRBD1 (6 bases). V shed 1 base and J shed 5 bases, with 12 bases lying between them. CDR3 length equals 14 residues. Germline CDR1 is SQVTM and CDR2 is ANQGSEA. In nucleotides, the CDR3 is TGCAGCGTTGAAGGTGGGACAAATCACAATGAGCAGTTCTTC. Translated, it gives CSVEGGTNHNEQFF.

This clone has a single count. The chain recombines TRBV6-5 with TRBJ2-2; D is perhaps TRBD2 (5 bases). The CDR3 has 15 amino acids. Germline CDR1 MNHEY, CDR2 SVGAGI. V was cut by 4 bases and J by 3 bases, with 12 bases left in between. CDR3 protein: CASSFRTDYTGELFF. The CDR3 coding sequence is TGTGCCAGCAGTTTCCGGACGGACTACACCGGGGAGCTGTTTTTT.

The rearrangement links TRBV6-2 or TRBV6-3 to TRBJ2-3, with D unresolved. Germline assignment: CDR1 MNHEY and CDR2 SVGEGT. The CDR3 runs 15 residues. Trimming removed 6 bases at V and 8 bases at J, with 21 bases between. In DNA form, the CDR3 reads TGTGCCAGCAGCCGTGACACCCTACTTTTAGGTACGCAGTATTTT. Amino acid sequence: CASSRDTLLLGTQYF.

The CDR3 region is CASSFRTSASTDTQYF. The CDR3 DNA reads TGTGCCAGCAGCTTCCGGACTAGCGCGAGCACAGATACGCAGTATTTT. The chain combines TRBV9 with TRBJ2-3, with 9 nucleotides matching TRBD2. V lost 4 bases and J lost 0; bases outside the gene matches: 6. CDR3 length: 16 residues. Germline CDR1 and CDR2: SGDLS and YYNGEE.

This chain uses TRBV6-5 with TRBJ2-2, with D perhaps matching TRBD1 (6 bases). Germline values: CDR1 MNHEY, CDR2 SVGAGI. With 6 bases removed from V and 2 bases from J, the gap between germline ends came to 13 bases. The CDR3 totals 15 residues. CDR3 amino acids: CASRPGTPNTGELFF. CDR3 DNA sequence: TGTGCCAGCAGGCCCGGGACACCAAACACCGGGGAGCTGTTTTTT.

This sequence joins TRBV27 and TRBJ1-1; D is possibly TRBD1 (6 bases). Germline-derived CDR1 and CDR2 are MNHEY and SMNVEV (reference sequence). V was clipped by 6 bases and J by 4 bases, with 12 bases between them. This CDR3 has 13 residues. The CDR3 here is CASSRKQGTEAFF. The CDR3 nucleotides are TGTGCCAGCAGCCGCAAACAGGGCACTGAAGCTTTCTTT.

This chain connects TRBV18 to TRBJ1-2, with 7 bases that match TRBD1. This CDR3 is built from 15 residues. Germline CDR1 reads KGHSH; CDR2 reads LQKENI. V gave up 1 base and J gave up 3 bases; unmatched junction bases: 5. The CDR3 protein is CASSPQAGTDYGYTF. The CDR3 region has the DNA TGTGCCAGCTCACCACAGGCCGGGACAGACTATGGCTACACCTTC.

The rearrangement links TRBV18 to TRBJ1-5, with 9 bases aligning to TRBD1. Trimming took 6 bases from V and 1 from J; bases not matched to a gene: 1. The CDR3 consists of 14 residues. From germline, CDR1 is KGHSH and CDR2 LQKENI. In DNA form, the CDR3 reads TGTGCCAGCTCGGGACAGGGAAGCAATCAGCCCCAGCATTTT. Residues: CASSGQGSNQPQHF.

The chain employs TRBV10-3 and TRBJ2-3, with TRBD2 identical over 9 bases. V was pared by 7 bases and J by 2 bases, with 4 bases of the junction left unmatched. Looked up from germline, CDR1 is ENHRY and CDR2 is SYGVKD. This CDR3 contains 14 residues. CDR3 nucleotides: TGTGCCATCAACCCTAGCGGGGCCACAGATACGCAGTATTTT. Protein product: CAINPSGATDTQYF.

V and J are TRBV5-4 and TRBJ2-3, with 8 bases fitting TRBD2. Germline values: CDR1 SGHNT, CDR2 YYREEE (reference sequence). CDR3 length: 16 amino acids. J was trimmed by 2 bases and V by 1 base; bases with no gene match: 6. CDR3 loop: CASSLYLAGLTDTQYF. The CDR3 bases are TGTGCCAGCAGCTTGTATTTAGCGGGGCTCACAGATACGCAGTATTTT.

This sequence joins TRBV18 and TRBJ2-1, with TRBD1 identical over 9 bases. Germline lookup yields CDR1 KGHSH and CDR2 LQKENI. J lost 5 bases, V lost 5 bases, and 7 bases had no gene match. CDR3 length: 15 amino acids. DNA for the CDR3: TGTGCCAGCTCAGCGAGCCGGACAGGGGACAATGAGCAGTTCTTC. It translates to CASSASRTGDNEQFF.

This sequence joins TRBV5-4 and TRBJ1-2; 7 bases are shared with TRBD1. CDR1 SGHNT and CDR2 YYREEE come from the germline V gene (reference sequence). Losses at the gene ends were 3 bases for V and 6 bases for J; bases not matched to a gene: 8. The CDR3 covers 14 residues. CDR3 protein: CASSYGQDVNGYTF. For the CDR3, the DNA is TGTGCCAGCAGCTACGGACAGGACGTGAATGGCTACACCTTC. Based on the CDR3 plus reference TRBV5-4 and TRBJ1-2, the full variable domain is ETGVTQSPTHLIKTRGQQVTLRCSSQSGHNTVSWYQQALGQGPQFIFQYYREEENGRGNFPPRFSGLQFPNYSSELNVNALELDDSALYLCASSYGQDVNGYTFGSGTRLTVV.

CDR3 in amino acids: CATKPGRGFQETQYF. The CDR3 nucleotides read TGTGCCACCAAGCCGGGGCGGGGATTCCAAGAGACCCAGTACTTC. The chain recombines TRBV7-9 with TRBJ2-5, with D possibly TRBD2 on 6 matching bases. The length of the CDR3 is 15 residues. CDR1 and CDR2 from the germline V gene are SEHNR and FQNEAQ (reference sequence). V was shortened by 10 bases and J by 1 base, with 19 bases between the two germline ends.

The CDR3 reads CASSARAGQGGDNEQFF. The CDR3, as DNA: TGTGCCAGCAGTGCCAGAGCGGGACAGGGTGGGGACAATGAGCAGTTCTTC. This chain joins TRBV6-2 or TRBV6-3 and TRBJ2-1, with 9 positions matching TRBD1. The CDR3 loop spans 17 amino acids. CDR1 MNHEY and CDR2 SVGEGT come from the germline V gene. Trimming removed 5 bases from V and 5 bases from J; junction bases left unmatched: 13.

The chain is built from TRBV2 and TRBJ1-6; possible D gene TRBD1, 5 bases. Germline CDR1 SNHLY, CDR2 FYNNEI. The V end was cut by 0 bases, the J end by 7 bases, with 10 bases between. The CDR3 spans 15 residues. The CDR3 spells CASSEAPGQNSPLHF. CDR3 nucleotides: TGTGCCAGCAGTGAAGCGCCAGGGCAGAATTCACCCCTCCACTTT.

The chain employs TRBV30 and TRBJ2-3; D unclear. V lost 5 bases to trimming and J lost 0 bases, with 6 bases between them. The V gene's germline CDR1 is GTSNPN and CDR2 SVGIG (reference sequence). The CDR3 extends over 12 amino acids. The CDR3 DNA reads as TGTGCCTGGGGCTATAGCACAGATACGCAGTATTTT. The encoded protein is CAWGYSTDTQYF.

This sequence joins TRBV5-1 and TRBJ2-1; TRBD2 is a possible D gene (5 bases). Germline loops: CDR1 SGHRS, CDR2 YFSETQ. This CDR3 spans 14 amino acids. The germline V and J ends were trimmed by 7 bases and 1 base, with 12 bases remaining between them. CDR3 region: CASEEVGSYNEQFF. The DNA for the CDR3 is TGCGCCAGCGAGGAGGTGGGATCCTACAATGAGCAGTTCTTC.

The V gene is TRBV7-6, the J gene TRBJ2-5, with a weak D call TRBD1 (6 bases). The CDR3 loop spans 14 amino acids. V dropped 2 bases and J dropped 4 bases, with 11 bases sitting between them. Germline V gene sequence: CDR1 SGHVS, CDR2 FNYEAQ. CDR3 amino acids: CASSLTGTPETQYF. In DNA, the CDR3 is TGTGCCAGCAGCTTAACAGGGACCCCAGAGACCCAGTACTTC.